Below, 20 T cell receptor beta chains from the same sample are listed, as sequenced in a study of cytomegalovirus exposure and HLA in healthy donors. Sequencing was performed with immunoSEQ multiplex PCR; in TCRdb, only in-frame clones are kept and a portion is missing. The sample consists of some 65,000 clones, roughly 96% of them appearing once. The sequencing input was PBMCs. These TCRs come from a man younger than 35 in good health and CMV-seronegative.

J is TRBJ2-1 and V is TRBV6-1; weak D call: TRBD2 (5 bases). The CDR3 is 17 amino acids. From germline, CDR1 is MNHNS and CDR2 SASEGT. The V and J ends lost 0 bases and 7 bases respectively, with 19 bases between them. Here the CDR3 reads CASSEALIFTSNNEQFF. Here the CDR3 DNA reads TGTGCCAGCAGTGAAGCTTTAATCTTTACTAGTAATAATGAGCAGTTCTTC.

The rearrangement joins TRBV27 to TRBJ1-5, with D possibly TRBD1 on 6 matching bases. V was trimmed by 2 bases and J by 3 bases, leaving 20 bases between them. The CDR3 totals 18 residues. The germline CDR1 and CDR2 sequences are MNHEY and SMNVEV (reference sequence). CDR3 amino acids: CASSLRGIGARDNQPQHF. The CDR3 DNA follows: TGTGCCAGCAGTTTAAGGGGGATTGGGGCGAGGGACAATCAGCCCCAGCATTTT.

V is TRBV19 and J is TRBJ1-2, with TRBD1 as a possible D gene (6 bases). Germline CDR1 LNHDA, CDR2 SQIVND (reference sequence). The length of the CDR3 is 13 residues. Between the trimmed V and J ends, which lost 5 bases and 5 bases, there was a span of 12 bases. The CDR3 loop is CASSPGQRYGYTF. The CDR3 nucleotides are TGTGCCAGTAGTCCGGGACAACGGTATGGCTACACCTTC. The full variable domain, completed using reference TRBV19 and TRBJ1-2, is DGGITQSPKYLFRKEGQNVTLSCEQNLNHDAMYWYRQDPGQGLRLIYYSQIVNDFQKGDIAEGYSVSREKKESFPLTVTSAQKNPTAFYLCASSPGQRYGYTFGSGTRLTVV.

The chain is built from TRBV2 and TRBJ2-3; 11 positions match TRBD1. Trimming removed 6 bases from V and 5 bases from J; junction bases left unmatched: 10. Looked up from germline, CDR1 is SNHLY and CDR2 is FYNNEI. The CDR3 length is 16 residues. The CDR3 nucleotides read TGTGCCAGCAGGAAAGGACAGGGGGCTTTCTTAGATACGCAGTATTTT. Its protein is CASRKGQGAFLDTQYF.

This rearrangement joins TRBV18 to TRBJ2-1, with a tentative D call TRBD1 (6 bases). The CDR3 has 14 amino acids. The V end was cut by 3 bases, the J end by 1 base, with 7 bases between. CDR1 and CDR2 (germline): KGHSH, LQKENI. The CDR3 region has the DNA TGTGCCAGCTCACCGACAGGTTCCTACAATGAGCAGTTCTTC. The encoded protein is CASSPTGSYNEQFF.

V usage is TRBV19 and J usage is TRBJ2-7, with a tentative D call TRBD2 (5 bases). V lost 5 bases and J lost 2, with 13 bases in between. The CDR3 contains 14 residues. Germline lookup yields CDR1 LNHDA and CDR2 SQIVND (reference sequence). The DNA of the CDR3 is TGTGCCAGTAGTCCTCAACGGGGAACCTACGAGCAGTACTTC. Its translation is CASSPQRGTYEQYF.

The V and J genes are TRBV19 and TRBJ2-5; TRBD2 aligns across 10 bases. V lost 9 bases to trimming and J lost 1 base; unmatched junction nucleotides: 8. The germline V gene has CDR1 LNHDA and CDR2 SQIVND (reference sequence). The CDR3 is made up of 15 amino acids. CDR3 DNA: TGTGCCAGGGGACCGGGACTAGCGTTCCAAGAGACCCAGTACTTC. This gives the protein CARGPGLAFQETQYF.

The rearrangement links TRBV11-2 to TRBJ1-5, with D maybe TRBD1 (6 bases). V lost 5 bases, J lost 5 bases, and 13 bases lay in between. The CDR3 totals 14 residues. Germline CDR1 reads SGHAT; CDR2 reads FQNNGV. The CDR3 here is CASSRGGADQPQHF. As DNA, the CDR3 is TGTGCCAGCAGCAGAGGGGGGGCGGATCAGCCCCAGCATTTT. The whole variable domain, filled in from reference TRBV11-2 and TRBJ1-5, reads EAGVAQSPRYKIIEKRQSVAFWCNPISGHATLYWYQQILGQGPKLLIQFQNNGVVDDSQLPKDRFSAERLKGVDSTLKIQPAKLEDSAVYLCASSRGGADQPQHFGDGTRLSIL.

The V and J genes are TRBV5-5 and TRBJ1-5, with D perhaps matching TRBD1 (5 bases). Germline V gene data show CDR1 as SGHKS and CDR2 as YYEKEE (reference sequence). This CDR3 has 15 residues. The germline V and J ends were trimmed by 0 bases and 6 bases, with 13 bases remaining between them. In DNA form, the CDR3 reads TGTGCCAGCAGCTTGGAGGAGGGGCTCGCTCAGCCCCAGCATTTT. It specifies CASSLEEGLAQPQHF.

The CDR3 region is CASSLGTRYEQFF. In DNA, the CDR3 is TGTGCCAGCAGCCTCGGGACTCGGTATGAGCAGTTCTTC. The chain has TRBV13 and TRBJ2-1; tentative D call: TRBD2 (6 bases). Trimming cost V 5 bases and J 8 bases, with 13 bases left between them. The CDR3 has 13 amino acids. Germline loops: CDR1 PRHDT, CDR2 FYEKMQ (reference sequence). The variable domain in full, with the rest retrieved from reference TRBV13 and TRBJ2-1, is AAGVIQSPRHLIKEKRETATLKCYPIPRHDTVYWYQQGPGQDPQFLISFYEKMQSDKGSIPDRFSAQQFSDYHSELNMSSLELGDSALYFCASSLGTRYEQFFGPGTRLTVL.

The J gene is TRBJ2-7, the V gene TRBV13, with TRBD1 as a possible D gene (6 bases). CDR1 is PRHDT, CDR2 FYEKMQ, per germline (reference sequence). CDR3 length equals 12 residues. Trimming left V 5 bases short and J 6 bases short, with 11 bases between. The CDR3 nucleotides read TGTGCCAGCAGCAAACAGGGCGCCGAGCAGTACTTC. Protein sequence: CASSKQGAEQYF. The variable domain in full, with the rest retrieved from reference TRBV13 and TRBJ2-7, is AAGVIQSPRHLIKEKRETATLKCYPIPRHDTVYWYQQGPGQDPQFLISFYEKMQSDKGSIPDRFSAQQFSDYHSELNMSSLELGDSALYFCASSKQGAEQYFGPGTRLTVT.

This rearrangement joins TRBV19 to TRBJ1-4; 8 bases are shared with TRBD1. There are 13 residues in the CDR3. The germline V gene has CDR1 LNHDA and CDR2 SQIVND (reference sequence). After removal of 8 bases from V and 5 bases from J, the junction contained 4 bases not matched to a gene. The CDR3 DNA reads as TGTGCCAGTGGAGACAGGGGAAATGAAAAACTGTTTTTT. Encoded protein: CASGDRGNEKLFF.

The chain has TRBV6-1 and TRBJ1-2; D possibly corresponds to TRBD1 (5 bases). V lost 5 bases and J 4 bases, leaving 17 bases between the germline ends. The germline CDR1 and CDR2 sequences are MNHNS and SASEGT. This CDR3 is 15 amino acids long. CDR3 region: CASSPRLGEGYGYTF. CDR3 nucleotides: TGTGCCAGCAGTCCGCGGTTGGGGGAGGGCTATGGCTACACCTTC.

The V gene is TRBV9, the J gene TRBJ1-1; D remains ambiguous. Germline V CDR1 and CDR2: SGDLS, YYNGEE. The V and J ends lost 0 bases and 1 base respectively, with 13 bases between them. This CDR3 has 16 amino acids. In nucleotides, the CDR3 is TGTGCCAGCAGCGTAGGGCTCGGCGAGGGGAACACTGAAGCTTTCTTT. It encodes CASSVGLGEGNTEAFF.

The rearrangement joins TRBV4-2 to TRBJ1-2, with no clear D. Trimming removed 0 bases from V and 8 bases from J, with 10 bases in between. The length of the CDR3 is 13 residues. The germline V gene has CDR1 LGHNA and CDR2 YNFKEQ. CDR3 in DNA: TGTGCCAGCAGCCAAGATGAGGGCTACGGCTACACCTTC. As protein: CASSQDEGYGYTF.

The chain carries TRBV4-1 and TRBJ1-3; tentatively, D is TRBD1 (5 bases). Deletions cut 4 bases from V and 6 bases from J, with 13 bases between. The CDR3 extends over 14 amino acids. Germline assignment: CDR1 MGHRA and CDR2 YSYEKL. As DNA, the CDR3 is TGCGCCAGCAGCCCCCTGACAGAAGAAAACACCATATATTTT. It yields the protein CASSPLTEENTIYF.

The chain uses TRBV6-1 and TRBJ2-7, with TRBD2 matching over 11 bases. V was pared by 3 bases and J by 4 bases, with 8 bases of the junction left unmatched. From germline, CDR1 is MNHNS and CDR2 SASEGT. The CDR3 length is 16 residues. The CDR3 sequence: CASSDVKGLAVYEQYF. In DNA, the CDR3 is TGTGCCAGCAGTGATGTTAAGGGACTAGCGGTTTACGAGCAGTACTTC.

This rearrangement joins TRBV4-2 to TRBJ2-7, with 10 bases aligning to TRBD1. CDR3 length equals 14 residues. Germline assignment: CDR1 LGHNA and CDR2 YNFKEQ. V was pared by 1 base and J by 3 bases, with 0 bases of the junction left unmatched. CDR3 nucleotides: TGTGCCAGCAGCCAAGGGGACAGGGGCTACGAGCAGTACTTC. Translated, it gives CASSQGDRGYEQYF.

The CDR3 coding sequence is TGTGCCATCGTGAGGACTGAAGCTTTCTTT. It specifies CAIVRTEAFF. V is TRBV28 and J is TRBJ1-1; D is ambiguous. The germline gives CDR1 MDHEN, CDR2 SYDVKM. Trimming left V 10 bases short and J 5 bases short, with 8 bases between. This CDR3 has 10 residues.

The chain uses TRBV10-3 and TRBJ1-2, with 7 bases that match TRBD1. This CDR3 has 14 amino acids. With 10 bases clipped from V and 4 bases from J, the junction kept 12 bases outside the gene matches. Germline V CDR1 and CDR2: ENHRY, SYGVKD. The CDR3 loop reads CATVDQGGIYGYTF. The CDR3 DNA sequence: TGTGCCACTGTAGACCAGGGGGGCATCTATGGCTACACCTTC.